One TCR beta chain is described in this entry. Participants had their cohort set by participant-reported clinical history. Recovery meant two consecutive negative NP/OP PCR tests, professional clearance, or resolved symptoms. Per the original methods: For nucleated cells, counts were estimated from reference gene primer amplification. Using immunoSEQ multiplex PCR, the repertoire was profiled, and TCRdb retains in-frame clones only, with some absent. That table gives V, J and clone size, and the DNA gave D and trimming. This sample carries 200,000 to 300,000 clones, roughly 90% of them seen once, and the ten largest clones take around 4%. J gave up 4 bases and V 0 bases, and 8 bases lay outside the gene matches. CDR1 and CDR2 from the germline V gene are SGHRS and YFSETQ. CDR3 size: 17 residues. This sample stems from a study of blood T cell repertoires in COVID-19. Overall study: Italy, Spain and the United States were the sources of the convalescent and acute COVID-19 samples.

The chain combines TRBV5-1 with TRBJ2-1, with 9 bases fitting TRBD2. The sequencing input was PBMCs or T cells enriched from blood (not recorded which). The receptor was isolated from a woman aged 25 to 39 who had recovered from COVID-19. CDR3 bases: TGCGCCAGCAGCTTGGTGTTAGCGGGAGTGGGTTACAATGAGCAGTTCTTC. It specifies CASSLVLAGVGYNEQFF.